The 14 T cell receptor beta chains below were found in one sample sequenced in a study of cytomegalovirus exposure and HLA in healthy donors. It was with 60 Vbeta and 13 Jbeta primers that the PCR ran. Repertoires were generated with immunoSEQ multiplex PCR, while TCRdb's copy carries only in-frame clones and drops some. The data hold some 110,000 clones, with 79% observed a single time. The sequencing input was PBMCs. The origin of the receptors is a young man in good health and CMV-seropositive.

V and J are TRBV11-1 and TRBJ2-7; no reliable D call. The V end lost 3 bases, the J end lost 6 bases, and 15 bases lay between the germline ends. CDR3 length: 14 residues. Per germline, CDR1 SGHAT and CDR2 FQDESV (reference sequence). CDR3 in DNA: TGTGCCAGCAGCTTCCCTTACCCAGGAACCGAGCAGTACTTC. Protein sequence: CASSFPYPGTEQYF. Combining the CDR3 with reference TRBV11-1 and TRBJ2-7 gives the whole variable domain EAEVAQSPRYKITEKSQAVAFWCDPISGHATLYWYRQILGQGPELLVQFQDESVVDDSQLPKDRFSAERLKGVDSTLKIQPAELGDSAMYLCASSFPYPGTEQYFGPGTRLTVT.

The chain uses TRBV9 and TRBJ2-1, with 7 nucleotides matching TRBD2. The V gene end was trimmed by 4 bases and the J gene end by 0 bases; junction bases not matched to a gene: 4. This CDR3 is built from 15 residues. From germline, CDR1 is SGDLS and CDR2 YYNGEE. The DNA for the CDR3 is TGTGCCAGCAGCCCCCCGGGGGGCTCCTACAATGAGCAGTTCTTC. Amino acids: CASSPPGGSYNEQFF.

This clone was seen a single time. The chain couples TRBV4-3 to TRBJ2-1; 11 bases are a match to TRBD2. The CDR3 sequence is 15 residues long. The trim removed 4 bases at V and 4 bases at J, leaving 3 bases unmatched. CDR1 is LGHNA, CDR2 YSLEER, per germline. The DNA of the CDR3 is TGCGCCAGCAGCCTTAGCGGGGGGGGGTACAATGAGCAGTTCTTC. Encoded protein: CASSLSGGGYNEQFF.

The chain uses TRBV7-2 and TRBJ2-5, with D hard to call. Per germline, CDR1 SGHTA and CDR2 FQGNSA. The CDR3 has 12 residues. The V end was cut by 0 bases, the J end by 4 bases, with 3 bases between. CDR3 nucleotides: TGTGCCAGCAGCTTAGCCCGAGAGACCCAGTACTTC. Its translation: CASSLARETQYF.

This clone was seen more than once but under ten times. The genes are TRBV19 and TRBJ1-1, with a weak D call TRBD1 (5 bases). Germline V gives CDR1 LNHDA, CDR2 SQIVND (reference sequence). Trimming took 7 bases from V and 0 from J, leaving 15 bases between them. This CDR3 contains 15 residues. CDR3 DNA sequence: TGTGCCAGTAATTTAAGGGGCGGGATGAACACTGAAGCTTTCTTT. Translation gives CASNLRGGMNTEAFF.

In its sample, this clone was seen once. The CDR3 region is CASSLGGTGKNIQYF. The CDR3 DNA reads as TGCGCCAGCAGCTTGGGGGGGACAGGGAAAAACATTCAGTACTTC. The chain has TRBV5-1 and TRBJ2-4, with TRBD1 matching 9 bases. Germline lookup yields CDR1 SGHRS and CDR2 YFSETQ. The CDR3 sequence is 15 residues long. With 0 bases clipped from V and 4 bases from J, the junction kept 2 bases outside the gene matches. The full variable domain, rest sourced from reference TRBV5-1 and TRBJ2-4, is KAGVTQTPRYLIKTRGQQVTLSCSPISGHRSVSWYQQTPGQGLQFLFEYFSETQRNKGNFPGRFSGRQFSNSRSEMNVSTLELGDSALYLCASSLGGTGKNIQYFGAGTRLSVL.

The CDR3 loop is CASTRTGIGNQPQHF. The CDR3, as DNA: TGTGCCAGCACTAGGACAGGGATCGGCAATCAGCCCCAGCATTTT. V is TRBV27 and J is TRBJ1-5; 8 bases align to TRBD1. There are 15 residues in the CDR3. The germline gives CDR1 MNHEY, CDR2 SMNVEV (reference sequence). V gave up 7 bases and J gave up 2 bases; unmatched junction bases: 7.

J is TRBJ2-6 and V is TRBV6-1; weak D call: TRBD2 (5 bases). The length of the CDR3 is 15 residues. Per germline, CDR1 MNHNS and CDR2 SASEGT. Trimming shortened V by 2 bases and J by 2 bases, and 7 bases separated the two germline ends. The CDR3 spells CASSEQEAGANVLTF. The CDR3, as DNA: TGTGCCAGCAGTGAACAGGAGGCTGGGGCCAACGTCCTGACTTTC.

This sequence joins TRBV5-6 and TRBJ2-5; D uncertain. This CDR3 spans 11 amino acids. The germline CDR1 and CDR2 sequences are SGHDT and YYEEEE. V lost 5 bases to trimming and J lost 2 bases, with 4 bases between them. The CDR3 nucleotides are TGTGCCAGCAGTTTACAAGAGACCCAGTACTTC. This translates into CASSLQETQYF.

The rearrangement uses TRBV27 and TRBJ2-1; 8 positions match TRBD2. Germline V gives CDR1 MNHEY, CDR2 SMNVEV (reference sequence). Germline trimming cut 3 bases from V and 3 bases from J; bases unmatched to any gene: 4. There are 15 residues in the CDR3. CDR3 sequence reads: CASSFRGGSYNEQFF. The CDR3 nucleotides are TGTGCCAGCAGTTTTCGCGGGGGGAGCTACAATGAGCAGTTCTTC.

The gene calls are TRBV2 and TRBJ1-1; tentative D call: TRBD1 (6 bases). Trimming stripped 4 bases from V and 0 bases from J, with 18 bases between. The V gene's germline CDR1 is SNHLY and CDR2 FYNNEI. There are 17 residues in the CDR3. CDR3 nucleotides: TGTGCCAGCAGTGGTGAAGGGGGAACAACCATGAACACTGAAGCTTTCTTT. This translates into CASSGEGGTTMNTEAFF.

This clone was detected a few times. This rearrangement joins TRBV4-3 to TRBJ1-3; 8 nucleotides agree with TRBD1. Germline lookup yields CDR1 LGHNA and CDR2 YSLEER. There are 16 residues in the CDR3. V shed 4 bases, J shed 0 bases, and the junction held 5 bases outside the gene matches. In DNA, the CDR3 is TGCGCCAGCAGCCGGTCGGACAGGGACTCTGGAAACACCATATATTTT. It yields the protein CASSRSDRDSGNTIYF.

This chain's CDR3 is CASGTSGANEQFF. CDR3 DNA: TGCGCCAGCGGGACTAGCGGGGCCAATGAGCAGTTCTTC. This rearrangement joins TRBV4-1 to TRBJ2-1; 13 bases match TRBD2. Unmatched junction bases numbered 1, after V lost 8 bases and J lost 6 bases. CDR1 MGHRA and CDR2 YSYEKL come from the germline V gene. CDR3 length equals 13 residues.

This chain uses TRBV5-8 with TRBJ2-5; D gene ambiguous. V was shortened by 2 bases and J by 2 bases, with 4 bases between the two germline ends. The germline CDR1 and CDR2 sequences are SGHTS and YDEGEE. The CDR3 is 12 amino acids. CDR3 region: CASSLTQETQYF. The CDR3 DNA reads as TGTGCCAGCAGCTTAACTCAAGAGACCCAGTACTTC.